A selection of T cell receptor beta chains follows, all from one sample in a study of OX40 agonist ivuxolimab in advanced cancers. Method: immunoSEQ multiplex PCR; TCRdb's copy keeps in-frame clones and lacks some. The sample has about 83,000 clones; around 85% are singletons. This material consisted of CD4+ or CD8+ T cells sorted from blood, taken in a trial of the OX40 agonist ivuxolimab. The receptors originated from an adult with an advanced solid tumor such as melanoma, head and neck, liver or kidney cancer. The CDR3 runs from the conserved cysteine through the conserved F or W. The order of the fields is D gene, J gene, V gene, clone size, CDR3 protein, CDR3 DNA. The D gene is left open where the match is weak. The listing skips clone size in some rows; elsewhere it reads once, few, many or a size class.

d_call: TRBD1
j_call: TRBJ1-2
v_call: TRBV30
clone_size: -
cdr3_aa: CAWLRRLGSGQNYGYTF
cdr3_nt: TGTGCCTGGCTCCGGCGACTTGGCTCGGGACAGAACTATGGCTACACCTTC

d_call: -
j_call: TRBJ1-5
v_call: TRBV28
clone_size: -
cdr3_aa: CASSGGAEGNQPQHF
cdr3_nt: TGTGCCAGCAGTGGGGGGGCGGAAGGCAATCAGCCCCAGCATTTT

d_call: -
j_call: TRBJ2-7
v_call: TRBV7-8
clone_size: -
cdr3_aa: CASGGLNEQYF
cdr3_nt: TGTGCCAGCGGAGGGTTAAACGAGCAGTACTTC

d_call: -
j_call: TRBJ1-6
v_call: TRBV6-5
clone_size: -
cdr3_aa: CASSYSTAGDSPLHF
cdr3_nt: TGTGCCAGCAGTTACTCGACGGCAGGGGATTCACCCCTCCACTTT

d_call: TRBD1
j_call: TRBJ1-1
v_call: TRBV10-3
clone_size: -
cdr3_aa: CAISDFGTGGAFF
cdr3_nt: TGTGCCATCAGTGATTTCGGGACAGGGGGGGCTTTCTTT

d_call: TRBD1
j_call: TRBJ2-3
v_call: TRBV5-4
clone_size: -
cdr3_aa: CASSLQGATDTQYF
cdr3_nt: TGTGCCAGCAGCCTACAGGGGGCCACAGATACGCAGTATTTT

d_call: -
j_call: TRBJ2-1
v_call: TRBV7-2
clone_size: once
cdr3_aa: CASSWASFGYNEQFF
cdr3_nt: TGTGCCAGCAGCTGGGCTAGCTTCGGCTACAATGAGCAGTTCTTC

d_call: TRBD1
j_call: TRBJ2-4
v_call: TRBV5-1
clone_size: -
cdr3_aa: CASSLQGVNIQYF
cdr3_nt: TGCGCCAGCAGTTTGCAGGGGGTAAACATTCAGTACTTC

d_call: -
j_call: TRBJ2-3
v_call: TRBV11-2
clone_size: -
cdr3_aa: CASSLDHEQYF
cdr3_nt: TGTGCCAGCAGCTTAGATCACGAGCAGTATTTT

d_call: -
j_call: TRBJ2-3
v_call: TRBV25-1
clone_size: -
cdr3_aa: CASPGLTGTQYF
cdr3_nt: TGTGCCAGCCCGGGCCTCACAGGTACGCAGTATTTT

d_call: -
j_call: TRBJ2-4
v_call: TRBV19
clone_size: -
cdr3_aa: CASSPRGGRERIIQYF
cdr3_nt: TGTGCCAGTAGTCCTAGAGGGGGGCGGGAGAGAATCATTCAGTACTTC

d_call: -
j_call: TRBJ2-2
v_call: TRBV18
clone_size: -
cdr3_aa: CASSARSNTGELFF
cdr3_nt: TGTGCCAGCTCGGCCCGGTCGAACACCGGGGAGCTGTTTTTT

d_call: -
j_call: TRBJ1-1
v_call: TRBV14
clone_size: -
cdr3_aa: CASSQGSWGRGTEAFF
cdr3_nt: TGTGCCAGCAGCCAAGGAAGTTGGGGGCGCGGGACTGAAGCTTTCTTT

d_call: -
j_call: TRBJ2-2
v_call: TRBV18
clone_size: -
cdr3_aa: CASSTAGELFF
cdr3_nt: TGTGCCAGCTCCACGGCGGGGGAGCTGTTTTTT

d_call: -
j_call: TRBJ1-5
v_call: TRBV7-2
clone_size: once
cdr3_aa: CASSPLRGSNQPQHF
cdr3_nt: TGTGCCAGCAGCCCTCTCCGGGGGAGCAATCAGCCCCAGCATTTT

d_call: TRBD2
j_call: TRBJ2-3
v_call: TRBV2
clone_size: -
cdr3_aa: CASRKLAVVTDTQYF
cdr3_nt: TGTGCCAGCAGGAAACTAGCGGTGGTCACAGATACGCAGTATTTT

d_call: -
j_call: TRBJ1-5
v_call: TRBV2
clone_size: -
cdr3_aa: CASSEDSYQPQHF
cdr3_nt: TGTGCCAGCAGCGAGGACAGCTATCAGCCCCAGCATTTT

d_call: -
j_call: TRBJ1-1
v_call: TRBV29-1
clone_size: -
cdr3_aa: CSVVTNTEAFF
cdr3_nt: TGCAGCGTTGTAACGAACACTGAAGCTTTCTTT

d_call: -
j_call: TRBJ1-2
v_call: TRBV5-4
clone_size: -
cdr3_aa: CASSLWTTYGYTF
cdr3_nt: TGTGCCAGCAGCTTGTGGACAACTTATGGCTACACCTTC

d_call: -
j_call: TRBJ2-7
v_call: TRBV27
clone_size: -
cdr3_aa: CASSSGLIYEQYF
cdr3_nt: TGTGCCAGCAGTTCGGGGCTAATCTACGAGCAGTACTTC

d_call: TRBD1
j_call: TRBJ1-2
v_call: TRBV7-9
clone_size: -
cdr3_aa: CASSAGTGGHGYTF
cdr3_nt: TGTGCCAGCAGCGCCGGGACAGGGGGGCATGGCTACACCTTC

d_call: -
j_call: TRBJ2-3
v_call: TRBV5-1
clone_size: -
cdr3_aa: CASSAGNTLSTDTQYF
cdr3_nt: TGCGCCAGCAGCGCGGGAAACACTCTTTCCACAGATACGCAGTATTTT

d_call: -
j_call: TRBJ1-2
v_call: TRBV6-5
clone_size: once
cdr3_aa: CASSYGGNYGYTF
cdr3_nt: TGTGCCAGCAGTTATGGGGGGAACTATGGCTACACCTTC

d_call: -
j_call: TRBJ1-5
v_call: TRBV7-8
clone_size: -
cdr3_aa: CASSPPGHFNQPQHF
cdr3_nt: TGTGCCAGCAGCCCCCCCGGACACTTCAATCAGCCCCAGCATTTT

d_call: -
j_call: TRBJ2-7
v_call: TRBV5-1
clone_size: -
cdr3_aa: CASSWDTRSYEQYF
cdr3_nt: TGCGCCAGCAGCTGGGACACTCGGTCCTACGAGCAGTACTTC

d_call: TRBD1
j_call: TRBJ1-2
v_call: TRBV5-5
clone_size: -
cdr3_aa: CASSLVRTGKSYYGYTF
cdr3_nt: TGTGCCAGCAGCTTGGTTCGGACAGGCAAATCCTACTATGGCTACACCTTC

d_call: TRBD1
j_call: TRBJ1-1
v_call: TRBV11-2
clone_size: -
cdr3_aa: CASSLRATGGSLRNTEAFF
cdr3_nt: TGTGCCAGCAGCTTGAGGGCTACAGGGGGAAGTTTGAGGAACACTGAAGCTTTCTTT

d_call: TRBD1
j_call: TRBJ1-5
v_call: TRBV30
clone_size: -
cdr3_aa: CAWSRSTGAWQPQHF
cdr3_nt: TGTGCCTGGAGTAGGAGTACAGGGGCTTGGCAGCCCCAGCATTTT